In its sample, the clone carrying this T cell receptor (beta chain) was seen a few times. Its antigen remains unknown. The data are from a study of CD8 T cells in ankylosing spondylitis. The study's findings and limits: From matched ankylosing spondylitis synovial fluid, disease-linked clones were reportedly recovered at significantly enriched levels. Disease-linked clones bore a CD8+ phenotype and were relatively rare in peripheral blood. Past studies reported some motif variants in reactive arthritis synovial fluid and blood. A motif in TCR beta, a set of roughly 8 highly homologous variants, appeared characteristic of ankylosing spondylitis blood.

TCR beta libraries were made by quantitative 5'-RACE with molecular barcodes. TCRdb used MiXCR to reprocess the 5' RACE reads, holding one entry per CDR3 protein. This sample has around 540,000 distinct CDR3 sequences, with approximately 11% found just once. Per the germline V gene, CDR1 is SGHAT and CDR2 is FQNNGV. CDR3 length: 15 residues. J was trimmed by 6 bases and V by 4 bases; bases with no gene match: 9. The chain employs TRBV11-2 and TRBJ2-3; 8 nucleotides line up with TRBD1. Sequencing was done on a sample of blood, either unsorted or a sorted T cell fraction (not recorded which). This receptor was identified in a male donor with ankylosing spondylitis. The CDR3 is CASSSVRGRKDTQYF. CDR3 sequence (DNA): TGTGCCAGCAGCTCGGTCAGGGGGCGTAAGGATACGCAGTATTTT.